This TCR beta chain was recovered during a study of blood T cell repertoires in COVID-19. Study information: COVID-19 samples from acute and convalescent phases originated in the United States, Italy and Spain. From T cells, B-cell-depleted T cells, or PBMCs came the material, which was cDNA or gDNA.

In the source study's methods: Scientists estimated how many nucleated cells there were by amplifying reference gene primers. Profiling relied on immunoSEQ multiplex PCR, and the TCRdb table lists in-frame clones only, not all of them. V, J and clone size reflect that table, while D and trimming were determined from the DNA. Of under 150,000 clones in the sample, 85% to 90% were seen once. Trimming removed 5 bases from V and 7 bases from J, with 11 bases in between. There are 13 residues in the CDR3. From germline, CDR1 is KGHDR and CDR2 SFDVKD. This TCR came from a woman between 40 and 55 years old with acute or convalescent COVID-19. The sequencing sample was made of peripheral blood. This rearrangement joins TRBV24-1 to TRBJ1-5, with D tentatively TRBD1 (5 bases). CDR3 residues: CATSAGGRQPQHF. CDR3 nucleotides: TGTGCCACCAGTGCGGGGGGTAGGCAGCCCCAGCATTTT.